This T cell receptor (beta chain) was recorded in a study of blood T cell repertoires in COVID-19. Sequencing was performed with immunoSEQ multiplex PCR; in TCRdb, only in-frame clones are kept and a portion is missing. In the table there are 200,000 to 250,000 clones, roughly 85% of which are singletons. Sample: peripheral blood. The clonotype comes from a woman between 18 and 29 years old with acute or convalescent COVID-19.

The CDR3 coding sequence is TGTGCCAGCAGCCCGACAGGGGATGAAAAACTGTTTTTT. Protein: CASSPTGDEKLFF. V gene TRBV7-8 combines with J gene TRBJ1-4, with 8 nucleotides matching TRBD1. CDR1 is SGHVS, CDR2 FQNEAQ, per germline. J lost 6 bases, V lost 5 bases, and 2 bases had no gene match. The CDR3 is made up of 13 amino acids.